This T cell receptor (beta chain) was obtained from a study of lymphopenia after photon versus proton radiotherapy. Study results and caveats: Post-nadir TCR diversity decline inversely tracked overall survival among those who died. Post-nadir diversity loss with photons came from oligoclonal expansion, particularly CD8+ Temra cells.

The CDR3 has 13 amino acids. Germline CDR1 reads SGDLS; CDR2 reads YYNGEE. The V end lost 1 base, the J end lost 10 bases, and 9 bases lay between the germline ends. Generated by immunoSEQ multiplex PCR, the TCRdb table keeps only in-frame clones and is missing some. The sample holds about 62,000 clones; around 90% are singletons and the top ten take over 10%. This clone was detected once. Its antigen is undetermined. J is TRBJ1-6 and V is TRBV9; TRBD1 might be the D (6 bases). The sample in question was peripheral blood, obtained from a patient treated with proton-based radiotherapy. The source of this sequence is an elderly man with esophageal cancer. Here the CDR3 DNA reads TGTGCCAGCAGCGTACTAAGGGGGTCACCCCTCCACTTT. This codes for CASSVLRGSPLHF.